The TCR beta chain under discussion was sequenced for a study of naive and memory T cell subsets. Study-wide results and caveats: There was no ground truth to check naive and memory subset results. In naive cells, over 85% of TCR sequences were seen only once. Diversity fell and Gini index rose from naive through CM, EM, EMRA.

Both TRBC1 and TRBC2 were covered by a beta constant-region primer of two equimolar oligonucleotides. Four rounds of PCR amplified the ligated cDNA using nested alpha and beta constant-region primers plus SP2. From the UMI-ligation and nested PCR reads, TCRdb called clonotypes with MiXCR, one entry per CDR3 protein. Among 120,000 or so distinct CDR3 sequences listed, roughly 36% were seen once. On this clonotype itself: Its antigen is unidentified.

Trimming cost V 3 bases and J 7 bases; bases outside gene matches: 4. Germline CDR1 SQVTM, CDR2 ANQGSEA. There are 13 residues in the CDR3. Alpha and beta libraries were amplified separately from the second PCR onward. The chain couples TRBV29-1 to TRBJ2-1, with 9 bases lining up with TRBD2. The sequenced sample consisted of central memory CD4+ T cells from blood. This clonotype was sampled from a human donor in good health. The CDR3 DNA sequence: TGCAGCGTTGACTCTAGCGGGATGAATGAGCAGTTCTTC. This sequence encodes CSVDSSGMNEQFF.